This record covers a single TCR beta chain. In the original processing: From reference gene primer amplification, estimates of nucleated cell counts were derived. Assay used: immunoSEQ multiplex PCR; TCRdb lists only in-frame clones, some missing. That table supplies the V and J calls and clone size; D and trimming were determined from the DNA. The sample records tens of thousands of clones, roughly 86% being singletons. These data come from a study of blood T cell repertoires in COVID-19. Turning to the study itself: Acute and convalescent COVID-19 specimens originated in the United States, Italy and Spain. PBMCs, B-cell-depleted T cells, or T cells were the source of the cDNA or gDNA that made up the material.

V lost 0 bases to trimming and J lost 6 bases; unmatched junction nucleotides: 3. Germline CDR1 is KGHSH and CDR2 is LQKENI. CDR3 length: 15 residues. The TCR sequence derives from a woman older than 75 in a cohort sampled during active or convalescent COVID-19. Input material: peripheral blood. The J gene is TRBJ1-4, the V gene TRBV18; TRBD1 matches 8 bases. CDR3 protein: CASSPPDRADEKLFF. The CDR3 region has the DNA TGTGCCAGCTCACCACCGGACAGGGCGGATGAAAAACTGTTTTTT.